This T cell receptor beta chain was retrieved from a study of T cell repertoires in ileal Crohn's disease. On the study more broadly: About half received postoperative treatment, about a dozen with thiopurines and some 19 anti-TNF.

The table lists this clone with a few counts. TCRdb's copy holds only in-frame clones and misses some; the assay was immunoSEQ multiplex PCR. This table holds fewer than 7,500 clones, just under 80% found once. The time point: proximal margin of the surgical specimen (macroscopically non-inflamed). What was sequenced was ileal tissue. The sequence derives from an adult with Crohn's disease.

The CDR3 DNA is TGTGCCAGCAGTGAACTAGCGGGGGGGCCAGATACGCAGTATTTT. Translating it yields CASSELAGGPDTQYF. The J gene is TRBJ2-3, the V gene TRBV6-1; TRBD2 aligns across 12 bases. CDR3 length: 15 residues. Germline V CDR1 and CDR2: MNHNS, SASEGT. With V trimmed by 2 bases and J by 4 bases, 1 base remained unmatched.